What follows are 23 T cell receptor beta chains derived from one specimen sequenced in a study of liver allograft versus peripheral blood T cells. Study details: Blood and transplanted-liver T cell receptor repertoires from recipients were compared.

One entry per CDR3 protein results from TCRdb running MiXCR on the reads. The sample lists approximately 15,000 distinct CDR3 sequences; approximately 20% were seen once. The receptors were sampled from a human patient who had a liver transplant. Some T cells may be graft donor cells.

With regard to this clonotype: This may be a read error, as it is one base from a much larger clone. J is TRBJ1-2 and V is TRBV27; D ambiguous. Germline loops: CDR1 MNHEY, CDR2 SMNVEV (reference sequence). The CDR3 has 15 amino acids. The CDR3 here is CASSPRKSANYGYSF. The CDR3 region has the DNA TGTGCCAGCAGTCCCCGAAAGTCGGCTAACTATGGCTACTCCTTC.

This clonotype was picked up many times. The chain combines TRBV19 with TRBJ2-1; D not resolved. The germline gives CDR1 LNHDA, CDR2 SQIVND (reference sequence). The V and J ends lost 2 bases and 6 bases respectively, with 17 bases between them. The CDR3 totals 16 residues. The CDR3 nucleotides read TGTGCCAGTAGTATAAGACGAACTTGGCCCCCCAATGAGCAGTTCTTC. Its protein is CASSIRRTWPPNEQFF. Using reference TRBV19 and TRBJ2-1 for the parts outside the CDR3, the full variable domain is DGGITQSPKYLFRKEGQNVTLSCEQNLNHDAMYWYRQDPGQGLRLIYYSQIVNDFQKGDIAEGYSVSREKKESFPLTVTSAQKNPTAFYLCASSIRRTWPPNEQFFGPGTRLTVL.

This clonotype was recorded at least ten times. The V and J genes are TRBV6-2 or TRBV6-3 and TRBJ1-5; D unresolved. This CDR3 is 15 amino acids long. V was clipped by 3 bases and J by 7 bases, with 16 bases between them. Germline CDR1 is MNHEY and CDR2 is SVGEGT. CDR3 nucleotide sequence: TGTGCCAGCAGTTATTTGTCCAGCCACGACCAGCCCCAGCATTTT. Its translation is CASSYLSSHDQPQHF.

The chain has TRBV5-5 and TRBJ2-5; 8 bases are a match to TRBD2. CDR3 length: 14 amino acids. The germline gives CDR1 SGHKS, CDR2 YYEKEE (reference sequence). The trim removed 4 bases at V and 5 bases at J, leaving 7 bases unmatched. CDR3 protein: CASSAPGLGETQYF. The CDR3 DNA reads as TGTGCCAGCAGCGCGCCGGGACTAGGGGAGACCCAGTACTTC.

This clonotype was seen many times. This chain uses TRBV7-2 with TRBJ2-1; D gene ambiguous. Germline V CDR1 and CDR2: SGHTA, FQGNSA. The V end was cut by 0 bases, the J end by 2 bases, with 14 bases between. The CDR3 totals 17 residues. Here the CDR3 DNA reads TGTGCCAGCAGCTTAGCGCATCATAGCCTGACCTACAATGAGCAGTTCTTC. This encodes CASSLAHHSLTYNEQFF.

About this clonotype: At one end the junction does not follow the germline gene, possibly because of a read error. This rearrangement joins TRBV7-9 to TRBJ2-7; TRBD2 might be the D (5 bases). Germline-derived CDR1 and CDR2 are SEHNR and FQNEAQ (reference sequence). The CDR3 sequence is 12 residues long. The CDR3, as DNA: TGTGCCAGCAGCCAGGAGGCCTACGAGCTGTACTTC. This gives the protein CASSQEAYELYF.

The table lists this clonotype with a few counts. The V gene is TRBV5-4, the J gene TRBJ2-2; the D gene is possibly TRBD2 (5 bases). Trimming removed 0 bases from V and 6 bases from J, with 15 bases in between. CDR3 length: 16 residues. Germline CDR1 is SGHNT and CDR2 is YYREEE (reference sequence). CDR3 DNA: TGTGCCAGCAGCTTGGGGACGCGGGTGGGTTCCGGGGAGCTGTTTTTT. Encoded protein: CASSLGTRVGSGELFF.

In this sample, this clonotype turned up many times. This sequence joins TRBV19 and TRBJ2-4, with D tentatively TRBD1 or TRBD2 (6 bases each). Looked up from germline, CDR1 is LNHDA and CDR2 is SQIVND (reference sequence). Trimming took 2 bases from V and 0 from J, leaving 14 bases between them. CDR3 length: 17 amino acids. The CDR3 sequence: CASSISTGALAKNIQYF. The CDR3 bases are TGTGCCAGTAGTATATCAACGGGGGCCCTAGCCAAAAACATTCAGTACTTC.

This clonotype has a count of ten or more. This chain uses TRBV27 with TRBJ2-7, with D maybe TRBD1 (5 bases). Germline CDR1 and CDR2: MNHEY and SMNVEV (reference sequence). Trimming stripped 4 bases from V and 2 bases from J, with 9 bases between. The CDR3 runs to 13 residues. The CDR3 is CASSYGQAYEQYF. Written as DNA, the CDR3 is TGTGCCAGCAGTTACGGACAAGCCTACGAGCAGTACTTC.

Only a few counts were recorded for this clonotype. This rearrangement joins TRBV6-5 to TRBJ2-1; TRBD1 is a possible D gene (5 bases). V was cut by 2 bases and J by 6 bases, with 11 bases left in between. Germline V lookup: CDR1 MNHEY, CDR2 SVGAGI. The CDR3 extends over 14 amino acids. The CDR3 sequence is CASSYGLTVNEQFF. CDR3 in DNA: TGTGCCAGCAGTTACGGCCTGACAGTCAATGAGCAGTTCTTC.

The rearrangement links TRBV19 to TRBJ2-7; a possible D gene is TRBD1 (5 bases). The germline V gene encodes CDR1 LNHDA and CDR2 SQIVND (reference sequence). This CDR3 comprises 17 residues. Trimming pared 0 bases from V and 0 bases from J, leaving 15 bases between. The CDR3 reads CASSIDQRQGSSYEQYF. The CDR3 DNA sequence: TGTGCCAGTAGTATAGATCAACGGCAGGGTAGCTCCTACGAGCAGTACTTC. Combining the CDR3 with reference TRBV19 and TRBJ2-7 gives the whole variable domain DGGITQSPKYLFRKEGQNVTLSCEQNLNHDAMYWYRQDPGQGLRLIYYSQIVNDFQKGDIAEGYSVSREKKESFPLTVTSAQKNPTAFYLCASSIDQRQGSSYEQYFGPGTRLTVT.

By share, this clonotype counts as medium-sized. The chain couples TRBV18 to TRBJ2-3; tentative D call: TRBD2 (6 bases). CDR1 is KGHSH, CDR2 LQKENI, per germline. Trimming pared 0 bases from V and 0 bases from J, leaving 10 bases between. The CDR3 totals 16 residues. The DNA of the CDR3 is TGTGCCAGCTCACCACCGGGGGGACTCAGCACAGATACGCAGTATTTT. Its translation: CASSPPGGLSTDTQYF.

In the case of this clonotype: A much larger clone is a single base away; this may be a read error. V and J are TRBV7-2 and TRBJ2-3, with a weak D call TRBD2 (5 bases). The CDR3 covers 13 residues. Per germline, CDR1 SGHTA and CDR2 FQGNSA. This chain's CDR3 is CDSSGKPSDTQYF. The CDR3 region has the DNA TGTGACAGCAGCGGAAAACCCTCAGATACGCAGTATTTT.

There are a few counts of this clonotype. The chain couples TRBV5-4 to TRBJ1-1; no clear D. Trimming removed 2 bases from V and 1 base from J, with 15 bases in between. Germline V gene data show CDR1 as SGHNT and CDR2 as YYREEE (reference sequence). This CDR3 comprises 16 residues. The CDR3 nucleotides are TGTGCCAGCAGCTTCGACGACGATCCCCGGAACACTGAAGCTTTCTTT. This encodes CASSFDDDPRNTEAFF.

This clonotype has a handful of counts. This chain uses TRBV19 with TRBJ2-1; 7 bases agree with TRBD1. The CDR3 runs 13 residues. Per germline, CDR1 LNHDA and CDR2 SQIVND (reference sequence). V lost 7 bases and J lost 10; bases outside the gene matches: 10. CDR3: CASTYRQGREQFF. CDR3 coding DNA: TGTGCCAGTACCTATCGACAGGGCCGAGAGCAGTTCTTC.

This sequence joins TRBV19 and TRBJ2-2, with a tentative D call TRBD1 (6 bases). The V and J ends lost 4 bases and 6 bases respectively, with 9 bases between them. Per germline, CDR1 LNHDA and CDR2 SQIVND (reference sequence). This CDR3 comprises 13 residues. CDR3 sequence reads: CASSTQGPGELFF. CDR3 coding DNA: TGTGCCAGTAGTACACAGGGCCCCGGGGAGCTGTTTTTT.

The chain links TRBV9 to TRBJ1-1; D gene unclear. From germline, CDR1 is SGDLS and CDR2 YYNGEE. The CDR3 runs 15 residues. Trimming took off 0 bases at V and 0 bases at J, with 9 bases between the two ends. For the CDR3, the DNA is TGTGCCAGCAGCGTAGGGGGAGGGATGAACACTGAAGCTTTCTTT. This sequence encodes CASSVGGGMNTEAFF.

This chain connects TRBV27 to TRBJ2-1; 10 positions agree with TRBD2. The ends lost 2 bases at V and 8 bases at J; junction bases unmatched: 12. CDR3 size: 17 residues. The germline V gene encodes CDR1 MNHEY and CDR2 SMNVEV (reference sequence). The CDR3 loop is CASSLKLRLAGADEQFF. CDR3 in DNA: TGTGCCAGCAGTTTAAAATTGCGGCTAGCGGGAGCTGATGAGCAGTTCTTC.

The CDR3, as DNA: TGTGCCAGCAGCCGCGGGACAGATCGCACAGATACGCAGTATTTT. This translates into CASSRGTDRTDTQYF. The genes are TRBV7-9 and TRBJ2-3; perhaps TRBD1 as D (7 bases). The germline CDR1 and CDR2 sequences are SEHNR and FQNEAQ (reference sequence). The CDR3 loop spans 15 amino acids. V dropped 5 bases and J dropped 1 base, with 13 bases sitting between them.

Worth noting for this clonotype: This may be a read error, as it is one base from a much larger clone. The chain recombines TRBV7-2 with TRBJ2-7; D is ambiguous. The CDR3 spans 15 residues. Per the germline V gene, CDR1 is SGHTA and CDR2 is FQGNSA. Trimming took 6 bases from V and 0 from J, leaving 15 bases between them. The CDR3 sequence is CASSIMLGSSYEQYF. DNA of the CDR3: TGTGCCAGCAGTATTATGTTGGGGTCCTCCTACGAGCAGTACTTC. Looking up the rest from reference TRBV7-2 and TRBJ2-7 gives the full variable domain: GAGVSQSPSNKVTEKGKDVELRCDPISGHTALYWYRQSLGQGLEFLIYFQGNSAPDKSGLPSDRFSAERTGGSVSTLTIQRTQQEDSAVYLCASSIMLGSSYEQYFGPGTRLTVT.

In its sample, this clonotype was seen many times. This sequence joins TRBV29-1 and TRBJ2-1; tentative D call: TRBD2 (5 bases). This CDR3 comprises 15 residues. Per the germline V gene, CDR1 is SQVTM and CDR2 is ANQGSEA. Trimming took off 5 bases at V and 0 bases at J, with 14 bases between the two ends. The CDR3 DNA sequence: TGCAGCGTTTCAGGAAGGGAGAGCTCCTACAATGAGCAGTTCTTC. Translated, it gives CSVSGRESSYNEQFF.

The CDR3 is CASSARDRSTDTQYF. In DNA, the CDR3 is TGCGCCAGCAGCGCCAGGGACAGGAGCACAGATACGCAGTATTTT. The J gene is TRBJ2-3, the V gene TRBV5-1, with 8 bases lining up with TRBD1. Germline V lookup: CDR1 SGHRS, CDR2 YFSETQ. The ends lost 4 bases at V and 0 bases at J; junction bases unmatched: 4. CDR3 length: 15 amino acids.

V is TRBV27 and J is TRBJ1-5, with D perhaps matching TRBD1 (5 bases). The germline V gene has CDR1 MNHEY and CDR2 SMNVEV (reference sequence). The V gene lost 5 bases and the J gene lost 3 bases, with 11 bases spanning the gap. The length of the CDR3 is 14 residues. The CDR3 here is CASSPGTVNQPQHF. CDR3 bases: TGTGCCAGCAGTCCCGGGACGGTCAATCAGCCCCAGCATTTT.